A selection of T cell receptor beta chains follows, all from one sample in a study of T cell clones after liver transplantation. This table comes from immunoSEQ multiplex PCR, and its TCRdb copy is limited to in-frame clones, with some not included. The sample yields some 50,000 clones, about 70% seen once. The material was CD4+ T cells from blood, obtained at the 22-month timepoint. The origin of the receptors is a human patient who received a liver transplant. The graft donor may be the source of some T cells. Both conserved end residues are part of each CDR3. Each record gives: clone size, J gene, D gene, V gene, CDR3 length, CDR3 DNA, CDR3 protein. The D gene is left open where the match is weak. For some rows the clone size is stated as once, few or many, or as a class when expanded; others skip it.

once,TRBJ2-5,TRBD1,TRBV6-5,15,TGTGCCAGCAGAATACGGACAGGCCACCAAGAGACCCAGTACTTC,CASRIRTGHQETQYF
-,TRBJ2-1,TRBD1,TRBV9,14,TGTGCCAGCAGCGTACACAGGGGAAAAAGTGAGCAGTTCTTC,CASSVHRGKSEQFF
-,TRBJ2-7,TRBD1,TRBV5-1,13,TGCGCCAGCAGCCCCCGGACAGGGGTCGAGCAGTACTTC,CASSPRTGVEQYF
-,TRBJ2-2,TRBD1,TRBV7-6,15,TGTGCCAGCAGCCCCAGAACAGGGGGCACCGGGGAGCTGTTTTTT,CASSPRTGGTGELFF
few,TRBJ1-4,-,TRBV7-7,15,TGTGCCAGCAGTGGTGCGCCTCATACTAATGAAAAACTGTTTTTT,CASSGAPHTNEKLFF
-,TRBJ2-5,-,TRBV6-5,16,TGTGCCAGCAGTTACTCGAATGCTCGCATACGAGAGACCCAGTACTTC,CASSYSNARIRETQYF
-,TRBJ1-4,-,TRBV28,11,TGTGCCAGCAGACAAATCGAAAAACTGTTTTTT,CASRQIEKLFF
-,TRBJ2-7,-,TRBV6-5,10,TGTGCCAGCGGCCTTGTCGAGCAGTACTTC,CASGLVEQYF
few,TRBJ1-6,-,TRBV19,14,TGTGCCAGTAGTCAAGCCAGTATCTCCTCACCCCTCCACTTT,CASSQASISSPLHF
-,TRBJ1-4,-,TRBV18,15,TGTGCCAGCTCGAGACAAACGGTATCTAATGAAAAACTGTTTTTT,CASSRQTVSNEKLFF
-,TRBJ2-3,TRBD2,TRBV28,15,TGTGCCAGCAGTTTAGGGGACTATCGCACAGATACGCAGTATTTT,CASSLGDYRTDTQYF
few,TRBJ1-1,-,TRBV12-1,15,TGTGCCAGCAGCTTCCCGGCCTATAAGGACACTGAAGCTTTCTTT,CASSFPAYKDTEAFF
-,TRBJ1-2,TRBD1,TRBV28,13,TGTGCCAGCAGCCCGGACAGGTTCTATGGCTACACCTTC,CASSPDRFYGYTF
-,TRBJ2-2,-,TRBV2,15,TGTGCCAGCAGTGAATATAGTACGAACACCGGGGAGCTGTTTTTT,CASSEYSTNTGELFF
-,TRBJ2-4,-,TRBV6-1,13,TGTGCCAGCAGTGAACCCCCAGGGTACATTCAGTACTTC,CASSEPPGYIQYF
once,TRBJ2-7,-,TRBV5-1,15,TGCGCCAGCAGCTTGGATGGACACCTGTCCTACGAGCAGTACTTC,CASSLDGHLSYEQYF
-,TRBJ2-7,-,TRBV6-5,15,TGTGCCAGCAGTTACCGGCGCGGGGCCTCCTACGAGCAGTACTTC,CASSYRRGASYEQYF
-,TRBJ1-1,-,TRBV6-6,13,TGTGCCAGCAGTTACTCTGTGAACACTGAAGCTTTCTTT,CASSYSVNTEAFF
-,TRBJ1-1,-,TRBV23-1,16,TGCGCCAGCATCCCCCGAGGCCGGAACTTTAACACTGAAGCTTTCTTT,CASIPRGRNFNTEAFF
once,TRBJ1-2,-,TRBV19,15,TGTGCCAGTACCACCAGCTTCAGGGGCGGCTATGGCTACACCTTC,CASTTSFRGGYGYTF
-,TRBJ1-1,TRBD1,TRBV6-5,15,TGTGCCAGCAGAACCGGGACAGAAGCGAACACTGAAGCTTTCTTT,CASRTGTEANTEAFF
-,TRBJ1-3,TRBD1,TRBV28,16,TGTGCCAGCAGTTACCCCGGGACAGGGGATGGAAACACCATATATTTT,CASSYPGTGDGNTIYF
-,TRBJ1-3,-,TRBV7-2,18,TGTGCCAGCAGCTTAGTCCAGGGTTCTTACTCGTCCGGAAACACCATATATTTT,CASSLVQGSYSSGNTIYF
few,TRBJ1-6,-,TRBV27,14,TGTGCCAGCAGTCCGGGACCCTGGGGTTCACCCCTCCACTTT,CASSPGPWGSPLHF
-,TRBJ2-2,-,TRBV5-6,15,TGTGCCAGCAGCTTGGTGCCAGACAACACCGGGGAGCTGTTTTTT,CASSLVPDNTGELFF
-,TRBJ2-1,-,TRBV9,16,TGTGCCAGCAGCGGAGACCCAACAAGCCCCTACAATGAGCAGTTCTTC,CASSGDPTSPYNEQFF
-,TRBJ2-2,-,TRBV10-2,14,TGCGCCAGCAGTGTTACTCTCAACACCGGGGAGCTGTTTTTT,CASSVTLNTGELFF
-,TRBJ2-3,-,TRBV4-1,16,TGCGCCAGCAGCTCCCAAATCGGCGACTACACAGATACGCAGTATTTT,CASSSQIGDYTDTQYF
-,TRBJ2-7,-,TRBV5-4,15,TGTGCCAGCAGCCAAACGGACAGTCGGGTCAACGAGCAGTACTTC,CASSQTDSRVNEQYF
-,TRBJ2-6,-,TRBV10-3,17,TGTGCCATCAGGGAGTCGGAGATCAGGTCTGGGGCCAACGTCCTGACTTTC,CAIRESEIRSGANVLTF
-,TRBJ2-1,-,TRBV19,13,TGTGCCAGCCGCGGGACATATTACAATGAGCAGTTCTTC,CASRGTYYNEQFF
-,TRBJ1-6,-,TRBV27,16,TGTGCCAGCAGTTCCCCGGGAGAGACCTATAATTCACCCCTCCACTTT,CASSSPGETYNSPLHF
-,TRBJ2-7,TRBD1,TRBV5-4,15,TGTGCCAGCAGCCTCGGACAGGGGACGATGTTCGAGCAGTACTTC,CASSLGQGTMFEQYF
-,TRBJ2-7,TRBD2,TRBV30,15,TGTGCCTGGAGTGTATGGGGACTAGCGGGGGGAGAGCAGTACTTC,CAWSVWGLAGGEQYF
few,TRBJ1-1,-,TRBV27,13,TGTGCCAGCAGTTCCCGAATGAACACTGAAGCTTTCTTT,CASSSRMNTEAFF